There are a few counts of the clone carrying this T cell receptor beta chain. The library targeted TCRbeta and was prepared with unique molecular identifiers. MiXCR, applied by TCRdb to the PCR reads, yields one record per CDR3 protein. The sample includes more than 200,000 distinct CDR3 sequences, over 9.5% seen only once; the top ten take about 4.9%. This sample is part of a study of T-cell reconstitution after alpha-beta-depleted transplantation in children. The V gene lost 7 bases and the J gene lost 0 bases, with 11 bases spanning the gap. Looked up from germline, CDR1 is SNHLY and CDR2 is FYNNEI. There are 14 residues in the CDR3.

This TCR was sampled from a human donor who donated a stem cell graft to a child with SCID. The source was PBMCs from the stem cell graft donor, collected from the stem cell graft. The genes are TRBV2 and TRBJ2-3; D is possibly TRBD2 (6 bases). This CDR3 reads CASIPGLSTDTQYF. The CDR3 coding sequence is TGTGCCAGCATCCCGGGACTTAGCACAGATACGCAGTATTTT.